This T cell receptor (beta chain) was found in a study of blood T cell repertoires in COVID-19. Study background: Some COVID-19 samples were acute and others convalescent; all came from the United States, Italy and Spain. In each case, the material was cDNA or gDNA derived from T cells, B-cell-depleted T cells, or PBMCs.

While infection was still active, Seattle patients were enrolled and then followed longitudinally. Source study methods: It was from reference gene primer amplification that nucleated cell counts were estimated. The protocol was immunoSEQ multiplex PCR, while the TCRdb copy is restricted to in-frame clones and leaves out a portion. V and J calls and clone size are as listed in that table; D and trimming were resolved from the DNA. Among approximately 170,000 clones listed, roughly 88% were seen once. Trimming cost V 4 bases and J 4 bases; bases outside gene matches: 4. Germline V gene lookup returns CDR1 SGHTA and CDR2 FQGNSA. The CDR3 is 14 residues long.

V gene TRBV7-2 combines with J gene TRBJ2-7, with TRBD2 matching 10 bases. The sequencing input was peripheral blood. The TCR comes from a man aged 18-30 years with COVID-19, enrolled during active disease. CDR3 in amino acids: CASSWTSGNYEQYF. The DNA for the CDR3 is TGTGCCAGCAGCTGGACTAGCGGAAATTACGAGCAGTACTTC.